Shown below are 6 T cell receptor beta chains from a single sample sequenced in a study of shared clonotypes between healthy human individuals. Sequencing used immunoSEQ multiplex PCR; TCRdb keeps in-frame clones, though not all of them. The profile covers about 1 million clones, with approximately 68% appearing a single time and roughly 1.5% taken by the ten largest. Material for sequencing was memory CD4+ T cells sorted from blood. Subset specified: CD45RA-negative fraction. The receptor set was obtained from a young man in good health.

The rearrangement uses TRBV5-1 and TRBJ2-5; D possibly matches TRBD1 or TRBD2 (6 bases each). The CDR3 consists of 16 residues. Germline loops: CDR1 SGHRS, CDR2 YFSETQ. Trimming took 0 bases from V and 5 from J, leaving 17 bases between them. The CDR3 region is CASSLVVGGSRETQYF. CDR3 DNA: TGCGCCAGCAGCTTGGTAGTGGGGGGCTCCCGCGAGACCCAGTACTTC.

The V gene is TRBV18, the J gene TRBJ1-5; D gene unclear. CDR3 size: 14 residues. Trimming cost V 3 bases and J 4 bases, with 10 bases left between them. Germline V CDR1 and CDR2: KGHSH, LQKENI. CDR3 region: CASSPQVLNQPQHF. For the CDR3, the DNA is TGTGCCAGCTCACCTCAGGTTTTGAATCAGCCCCAGCATTTT.

The V gene is TRBV29-1, the J gene TRBJ2-1; 8 bases match TRBD2. Germline CDR1 is SQVTM and CDR2 is ANQGSEA. This CDR3 has 17 amino acids. V lost 7 bases to trimming and J lost 2 bases; unmatched junction nucleotides: 16. This chain's CDR3 is CSGPGVSQRETYNEQFF. CDR3 in DNA: TGCAGCGGCCCCGGGGTAAGCCAGCGGGAGACCTACAATGAGCAGTTCTTC.

The chain carries TRBV7-6 and TRBJ2-7; D is unresolved. Trimming pared 5 bases from V and 6 bases from J, leaving 20 bases between. Looked up from germline, CDR1 is SGHVS and CDR2 is FNYEAQ. The CDR3 sequence is 15 residues long. The CDR3 sequence: CASSPGSSSLSEQYF. DNA for the CDR3: TGTGCCAGCAGCCCAGGTTCGAGCAGTCTGAGCGAGCAGTACTTC. Filled out from reference TRBV7-6 and TRBJ2-7, the complete variable domain reads GAGVSQSPRYKVTKRGQDVALRCDPISGHVSLYWYRQALGQGPEFLTYFNYEAQQDKSGLPNDRFSAERPEGSISTLTIQRTEQRDSAMYRCASSPGSSSLSEQYFGPGTRLTVT.

This clone was counted a few times. The genes are TRBV5-8 and TRBJ2-7; D gene ambiguous. Germline CDR1 SGHTS, CDR2 YDEGEE. This CDR3 has 13 amino acids. Trimming left V 0 bases short and J 6 bases short, with 10 bases between. For the CDR3, the DNA is TGTGCCAGCAGCTTGGGCAGGTCAGGCGAGCAGTACTTC. Amino acid sequence: CASSLGRSGEQYF.

Points on this clone: The sample has other DNA sequences that encode this CDR3 too. The CDR3, as DNA: TGTGCCAGCTCACCACCGTCAAACACCGGGGAGCTGTTTTTT. Protein product: CASSPPSNTGELFF. The gene calls are TRBV18 and TRBJ2-2, with D unclear. The germline CDR1 and CDR2 sequences are KGHSH and LQKENI. This CDR3 spans 14 amino acids. The V end lost 0 bases, the J end lost 2 bases, and 4 bases lay between the germline ends.